Listed here are 4 T cell receptor beta chains from one sample, sequenced in a study of T cell responses to AZD1222 COVID-19 vaccine. The data were produced by immunoSEQ multiplex PCR, yet TCRdb's version contains in-frame clones alone and is incomplete. The data show under 130,000 clones, 80% to 90% seen once. The material sequenced was peripheral blood, taken on day 0 of AZD1222 vaccination. The source of these receptors is an adult in good health.

The chain recombines TRBV7-2 with TRBJ1-6, with D uncertain. Germline V gene sequence: CDR1 SGHTA, CDR2 FQGNSA. With 1 base removed from V and 8 bases from J, the gap between germline ends came to 9 bases. The CDR3 is 14 amino acids. The CDR3 loop reads CASSLEGSDSPLHF. CDR3 nucleotides: TGTGCCAGCAGCTTAGAAGGGTCGGATTCACCCCTCCACTTT.

The rearrangement links TRBV10-3 to TRBJ1-3; perhaps TRBD1 as D (6 bases). V lost 3 bases and J 0 bases, leaving 12 bases between the germline ends. This CDR3 is built from 16 residues. The germline V gene encodes CDR1 ENHRY and CDR2 SYGVKD. In DNA form, the CDR3 reads TGTGCCATCAGTGAAAGGGGGATCGACTCTGGAAACACCATATATTTT. It translates to CAISERGIDSGNTIYF.

This clone was detected only a few times. The chain couples TRBV7-2 to TRBJ2-7, with D perhaps TRBD2 (7 bases). Germline CDR1 SGHTA, CDR2 FQGNSA. V lost 1 base and J lost 6, with 13 bases in between. The CDR3 is made up of 14 amino acids. Here the CDR3 reads CASSLGGGPSEQYF. The DNA for the CDR3 is TGTGCCAGCAGCTTAGGGGGGGGCCCCAGCGAGCAGTACTTC.

The chain employs TRBV9 and TRBJ1-6; maybe TRBD1 (5 bases). V was trimmed by 3 bases and J by 7 bases, leaving 20 bases between them. The CDR3 totals 17 residues. Germline CDR1 and CDR2: SGDLS and YYNGEE. The DNA for the CDR3 is TGTGCCAGCAGCGCCTCAGGCCCGTGGGGGGGGAATTCACCCCTCCACTTT. Protein: CASSASGPWGGNSPLHF.